The clone carrying this TCR beta chain is termed large (0.1 to 1%). Its specificity is not known. TCRdb passed the reads through MiXCR, listing each CDR3 protein once. The data hold fewer than 3,500 distinct CDR3 sequences, with roughly 15% observed a single time. This specimen comes from a study of liver allograft versus peripheral blood T cells. Study information: Recipients' peripheral blood supplied the T cell receptor repertoires against which those in transplanted livers were compared. Points from the study as a whole: Liver allograft T cell receptor repertoires were reported to differ from peripheral blood repertoires.

The CDR3 extends over 15 amino acids. The junction had 4 bases not matched to a gene; V was cut back by 0 bases and J by 5 bases. Germline CDR1 is ENHRY and CDR2 is SYGVKD. The TCR sequence derives from a human patient who had a liver transplant. The T cells may partly be graft donor cells. This sequence joins TRBV10-3 and TRBJ2-1; 7 positions match TRBD2. The CDR3 coding sequence is TGTGCCATCAGTGAGTCCGGCGGGAGTCACAATGAGCAGTTCTTC. As protein: CAISESGGSHNEQFF.